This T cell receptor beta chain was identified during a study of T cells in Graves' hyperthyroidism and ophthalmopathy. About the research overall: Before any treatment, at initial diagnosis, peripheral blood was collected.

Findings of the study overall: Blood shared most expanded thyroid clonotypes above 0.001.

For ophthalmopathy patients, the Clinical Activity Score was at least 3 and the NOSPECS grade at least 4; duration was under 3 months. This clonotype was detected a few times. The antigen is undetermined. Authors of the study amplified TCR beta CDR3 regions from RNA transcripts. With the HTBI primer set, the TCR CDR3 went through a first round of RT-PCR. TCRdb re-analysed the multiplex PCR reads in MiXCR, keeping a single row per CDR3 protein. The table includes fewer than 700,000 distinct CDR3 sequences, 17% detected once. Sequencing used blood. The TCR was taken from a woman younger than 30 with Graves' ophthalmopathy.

CDR3 in amino acids: CASSGGGGQNYGYTF. DNA of the CDR3: TGTGCCTCCTCGGGAGGAGGGGGACAGAACTATGGCTACACCTTC. The V and J genes are TRBV24-1 and TRBJ1-2, with 7 positions matching TRBD1. The ends lost 12 bases at V and 2 bases at J; junction bases unmatched: 14. Germline V CDR1 and CDR2: KGHDR, SFDVKD. The CDR3 has 15 residues.